This T cell receptor beta chain is drawn from a study of memory CD4+ T cells and cytomegalovirus serostatus. V lost 5 bases, J lost 8 bases, and 16 bases lay in between. This CDR3 has 14 residues. The V gene's germline CDR1 is SGHTA and CDR2 FQGNSA. The sort gate was single viable CD3+CD4+CD8-CD45RO+ cells for memory CD4+ T cells. Produced via immunoSEQ multiplex PCR; TCRdb's table is partial and in-frame only. The sample comprises roughly 49,000 clones, under 80% of which are singletons, and roughly 0.8% rests with the top ten. The chain links TRBV7-2 to TRBJ1-3; D call uncertain. Sequenced sample: memory CD4+ T cells from blood. This TCR was sampled from an adult in good health and CMV-seronegative. The CDR3 nucleotides are TGTGCCAGCAGCCTCCGACCGGGCCGGGACACCATATATTTT. It specifies CASSLRPGRDTIYF.